Below, 5 T cell receptor beta chains from the same sample are listed, as sequenced in a study of cytomegalovirus exposure and HLA in healthy donors (dated by TCRdb to the late 2010s). Libraries were constructed by the immunoSEQ multiplex PCR assay. A mixture of 60 forward primers for TCR Vbeta segments and 13 reverse primers for TCR Jbeta segments was used in the multiplex PCR. As stored in TCRdb, this immuneACCESS dataset retains in-frame rearrangements with V and J assigned. A fraction of the clones does not appear; measured against another copy, unresolved V genes explain less than half of the discrepancy, and the remainder lacks a known reason. For this sample the table gives roughly 68,000 clones, of which roughly 75% were detected only once. The ten largest account for about 8% of the sample. Sample: PBMCs. These TCRs come from a woman aged 25 to 39 in good health and CMV-seropositive.

V gene TRBV27 combines with J gene TRBJ2-2; maybe TRBD2 (7 bases). This CDR3 spans 16 amino acids. Germline values: CDR1 MNHEY, CDR2 SMNVEV (reference sequence). Trimming took 6 bases from V and 7 from J, leaving 21 bases between them. CDR3 nucleotide sequence: TGTGCCAGCAGCCGCGGGGGCTACGGGAGGAGCGGGGAGCTGTTTTTT. Its protein is CASSRGGYGRSGELFF.

This clone has just a few counts. The J gene is TRBJ2-7, the V gene TRBV6-5; 8 bases match TRBD1. From germline, CDR1 is MNHEY and CDR2 SVGAGI. The CDR3 runs 14 residues. Germline trimming cut 2 bases from V and 5 bases from J; bases unmatched to any gene: 5. The CDR3 here is CASSYGQGANEQYF. Written as DNA, the CDR3 is TGTGCCAGCAGTTACGGCCAGGGGGCAAACGAGCAGTACTTC.

V gene TRBV25-1 combines with J gene TRBJ1-1; D gene unclear. Trimming removed 5 bases at V and 5 bases at J, with 9 bases between. The CDR3 extends over 12 amino acids. CDR1 is MGHDK, CDR2 SYGVNS, per germline. The CDR3 reads CASSRSGTEAFF. In DNA, the CDR3 is TGTGCCAGCAGTCGATCGGGGACTGAAGCTTTCTTT.

This chain joins TRBV6-1 and TRBJ1-2, with a weak D call TRBD1 (6 bases). Germline CDR1 is MNHNS and CDR2 is SASEGT. The CDR3 loop spans 14 amino acids. The ends were cut back, 5 bases at V and 2 bases at J, with 12 bases in the middle. CDR3 coding DNA: TGTGCCAGCAGTAAGTCTCAGGGGAACTATGGCTACACCTTC. It yields the protein CASSKSQGNYGYTF.

The V gene is TRBV5-1, the J gene TRBJ2-7; no reliable D call. Trimming shortened V by 0 bases and J by 6 bases, and 10 bases separated the two germline ends. The length of the CDR3 is 13 residues. From germline, CDR1 is SGHRS and CDR2 YFSETQ. The CDR3 DNA sequence: TGCGCCAGCAGCTTGGGTTCTGTCGGCGAGCAGTACTTC. Its translation is CASSLGSVGEQYF.